Listed here are 26 T cell receptor beta chains from one sample, sequenced in a study of blood T cells in healthy people across ages. The second PCR ran roughly 6 to 12 cycles with a sample-barcoded 5' primer and J-beta primers. TCRdb fed the 5' RACE reads into MiXCR, producing one record per CDR3 protein. The sample shows about 1,400,000 distinct CDR3 sequences, 55% to 75% of them seen only once. Sequenced material: blood. Receptor source: a man aged 18 to 30 in good health.

This chain links TRBV2 with TRBJ1-2, with D hard to call. V was cut by 3 bases and J by 8 bases, with 19 bases left in between. Germline V CDR1 and CDR2: SNHLY, FYNNEI. This CDR3 is 15 amino acids long. The CDR3 sequence: CASSESMFRVRGYTF. In nucleotides, the CDR3 is TGTGCCAGCAGTGAGAGTATGTTCCGTGTTCGCGGCTACACCTTC.

The sample holds a few counts of this clonotype. This chain's CDR3 is CSVAGTETYEQYF. The CDR3 DNA reads TGCAGCGTGGCGGGGACAGAGACTTACGAGCAGTACTTC. This chain uses TRBV29-1 with TRBJ2-4, with D perhaps TRBD1 (7 bases). The J call may not be correct, given that the DNA end is closer to TRBJ2-7. This CDR3 comprises 13 residues. Germline V gives CDR1 SQVTM, CDR2 ANQGSEA.

This clonotype was seen a few times. The gene calls are TRBV5-1 and TRBJ1-6; D is unresolved. From germline, CDR1 is SGHRS and CDR2 YFSETQ. CDR3 length: 17 amino acids. V lost 4 bases, J lost 5 bases, and 19 bases lay in between. DNA of the CDR3: TGCGCCAGCAGCCTTGCCCGGACGGCCCTAGATAATTCACCCCTCCACTTT. This translates into CASSLARTALDNSPLHF.

To note about this clonotype: The junction does not match germline at one end; this may be a read error. The rearrangement links TRBV27 to TRBJ2-1; the match to TRBD2 covers 7 bases. Germline assignment: CDR1 MNHEY and CDR2 SMNVEV (reference sequence). CDR3 length equals 15 residues. CDR3 residues: CAGSFNGGSVNEQFF. In DNA form, the CDR3 reads TGTGCCGGCAGTTTCAACGGGGGGTCGGTCAATGAGCAGTTCTTC.

This clonotype was seen more than once but under ten times. The chain has TRBV27 and TRBJ1-2; the D is unclear. From germline, CDR1 is MNHEY and CDR2 SMNVEV (reference sequence). V was clipped by 2 bases and J by 3 bases, with 10 bases between them. The CDR3 extends over 14 amino acids. For the CDR3, the DNA is TGTGCCAGCAGTTTAAACCCGGGTTACTATGGCTACACCTTC. Translating it yields CASSLNPGYYGYTF.

This clonotype was counted a few times. The rearrangement uses TRBV2 and TRBJ2-1; D ambiguous. With 8 bases removed from V and 10 bases from J, the gap between germline ends came to 12 bases. The germline V gene has CDR1 SNHLY and CDR2 FYNNEI. CDR3 length: 11 residues. The CDR3 loop is CASLHMGEQFF. CDR3 bases: TGTGCCAGCCTCCATATGGGGGAGCAGTTCTTC.

This sequence joins TRBV6-6 and TRBJ1-5, with a weak D call TRBD1 (5 bases). The ends were cut back, 6 bases at V and 9 bases at J, with 24 bases in the middle. The CDR3 spans 16 residues. CDR1 and CDR2 (germline): MNHNY, SVGAGI (reference sequence). CDR3 residues: CASSHRDPGPRSPQHF. The CDR3, as DNA: TGTGCCAGCAGCCATAGGGATCCGGGACCGAGATCGCCCCAGCATTTT.

The genes are TRBV27 and TRBJ2-2, with unresolved D. From germline, CDR1 is MNHEY and CDR2 SMNVEV (reference sequence). The CDR3 sequence is 14 residues long. Trimming removed 8 bases from V and 3 bases from J, with 13 bases in between. CDR3: CASGEQYHTGELFF. The DNA for the CDR3 is TGTGCCAGCGGGGAACAGTACCACACCGGGGAGCTGTTTTTT.

The genes are TRBV9 and TRBJ2-5; the D gene is possibly TRBD1 (6 bases). The tail of the sequence fits TRBJ2-7 better, so the J call may be wrong. This CDR3 region has 14 residues. Germline-derived CDR1 and CDR2 are SGDLS and YYNGEE. The CDR3 DNA reads TGTGCCAGCAGCTTCAGAACCCTAGGGGGCGAGCAGTACTTC. It yields the protein CASSFRTLGGEQYF.

This clonotype was detected only a few times. The chain employs TRBV20-1 and TRBJ2-7; TRBD1 matches 9 bases. Germline V CDR1 and CDR2: DFQATT, SNEGSKA (reference sequence). CDR3 size: 13 residues. CDR3 sequence: CGYLGQGRNEQYF. The CDR3 DNA sequence: TGCGGATACCTGGGACAGGGTCGAAACGAGCAGTACTTC.

This clonotype was counted between two and nine times. The CDR3 loop reads CASNRVGGTYEQYF. The CDR3 coding sequence is TGTGCCAGCAACCGGGTAGGGGGCACCTACGAGCAGTACTTC. The chain recombines TRBV28 with TRBJ2-7, with TRBD1 matching 7 bases. The germline gives CDR1 MDHEN, CDR2 SYDVKM. There are 14 residues in the CDR3. Trimming took 7 bases from V and 2 from J; bases not matched to a gene: 8.

CDR3 bases: TGCAGTGCTATATGGACAGGGTGGCAAGGTTCCTATAATTCACCCCTCCACTTT. This encodes CSAIWTGWQGSYNSPLHF. The chain couples TRBV20-1 to TRBJ1-6, with 8 bases identical to TRBD1. The CDR3 consists of 18 residues. The germline gives CDR1 DFQATT, CDR2 SNEGSKA (reference sequence). V lost 4 bases and J lost 1; bases outside the gene matches: 12.

This clonotype has a single count. For the CDR3, the DNA is TGTGCCAGCAGTTACTCTACCCCTTTTGGTCGGGAGCTGTTTTTT. This translates into CASSYSTPFGRELFF. The chain is built from TRBV6-5 and TRBJ2-2; no reliable D call. Germline CDR1 is MNHEY and CDR2 is SVGAGI. The CDR3 spans 15 residues. Trimming shortened V by 0 bases and J by 9 bases, and 14 bases separated the two germline ends.

Only one count was recorded for this clonotype. The gene calls are TRBV7-2 and TRBJ1-2; TRBD1 might be the D (6 bases). Between the trimmed V and J ends, which lost 4 bases and 1 base, there was a span of 13 bases. The CDR3 length is 15 residues. Germline CDR1 and CDR2: SGHTA and FQGNSA. CDR3 loop: CASSSRDIDNYGYTF. The CDR3 DNA follows: TGTGCCAGCAGCTCCAGGGACATAGATAACTATGGCTACACCTTC.

The V and J genes are TRBV20-1 and TRBJ1-5; D possibly corresponds to TRBD1 (5 bases). This CDR3 is 14 amino acids long. The V end lost 1 base, the J end lost 3 bases, and 10 bases lay between the germline ends. Germline V CDR1 and CDR2: DFQATT, SNEGSKA (reference sequence). In nucleotides, the CDR3 is TGCAGTGCTAGAGTTGGTGGGGCCAATCAGCCCCAGCATTTT. It yields the protein CSARVGGANQPQHF.

The V and J genes are TRBV6-6 and TRBJ1-2; no definite D call. Trimming removed 6 bases from V and 6 bases from J, with 11 bases in between. CDR3 length: 12 amino acids. The germline V gene encodes CDR1 MNHNY and CDR2 SVGAGI (reference sequence). The CDR3 region has the DNA TGTGCCAGCAGCCCCAGTGGGGATGGCTACACCTTC. Protein: CASSPSGDGYTF.

V is TRBV2 and J is TRBJ1-4; D is perhaps TRBD1 (5 bases). In germline, CDR1 is SNHLY, CDR2 FYNNEI. The V gene lost 8 bases and the J gene lost 14 bases, with 18 bases spanning the gap. The CDR3 has 12 residues. The DNA for the CDR3 is TGTGCCAGCGCACCCCCTAAGGGGTGGCTGTTTTTT. This codes for CASAPPKGWLFF.

This chain connects TRBV20-1 to TRBJ2-3; D is ambiguous. The CDR3 extends over 14 amino acids. Germline CDR1 and CDR2: DFQATT and SNEGSKA (reference sequence). The V end lost 0 bases, the J end lost 1 base, and 8 bases lay between the germline ends. DNA for the CDR3: TGCAGTGCTAGAGATCTGCAGGGCACAGATACGCAGTATTTT. Amino acid sequence: CSARDLQGTDTQYF.

The chain carries TRBV7-9 and TRBJ2-2, with D perhaps TRBD1 or TRBD2 (6 bases each). Germline V lookup: CDR1 SEHNR, CDR2 FQNEAQ (reference sequence). Trimming took 4 bases from V and 1 from J, leaving 13 bases between them. The CDR3 has 16 amino acids. The CDR3 here is CASSSQGGGNTGELFF. The CDR3, as DNA: TGTGCCAGCAGCTCCCAAGGAGGGGGGAACACCGGGGAGCTGTTTTTT.

V usage is TRBV2 and J usage is TRBJ2-1, with 9 bases aligning to TRBD2. Germline-derived CDR1 and CDR2 are SNHLY and FYNNEI. With 4 bases clipped from V and 8 bases from J, the junction kept 9 bases outside the gene matches. The CDR3 totals 15 residues. The CDR3 region has the DNA TGTGCCAGCAGTGTCGGCGGGAGGGGGTCTGATGAGCAGTTCTTC. Protein product: CASSVGGRGSDEQFF.

The chain is built from TRBV4-3 and TRBJ2-5, with 10 bases identical to TRBD1. Judging by the DNA end, TRBJ2-7 fits better; the J call may be wrong. The CDR3 is made up of 16 amino acids. Germline loops: CDR1 LGHNA, CDR2 YSLEER. The CDR3 nucleotides are TGCGCCAGCAGCCAATCTGGGACAGGGGATGCCTACGAGCAGTACTTC. Amino acids: CASSQSGTGDAYEQYF.

CDR3 DNA sequence: TGTGCCAGCAGCATTAGCGGGACAGGGGAGGAGACCCAGTACTTC. Its translation: CASSISGTGEETQYF. The chain couples TRBV9 to TRBJ2-5, with 10 bases identical to TRBD1. The length of the CDR3 is 15 residues. V shed 4 bases, J shed 5 bases, and the junction held 8 bases outside the gene matches. Germline assignment: CDR1 SGDLS and CDR2 YYNGEE.

CDR3 coding DNA: TGTGCCAGCAGCTTAGGCGGCAGGGGAGGAAATTCACCCCTCCACTTT. Protein sequence: CASSLGGRGGNSPLHF. The gene calls are TRBV7-9 and TRBJ1-6, with a weak D call TRBD1 (6 bases). The V end was cut by 1 base, the J end by 7 bases, with 14 bases between. This CDR3 is built from 16 residues. CDR1 is SEHNR and CDR2 is FQNEAQ in the germline V gene (reference sequence).

This chain uses TRBV21-1 with TRBJ2-6; TRBD1 is the table's D call and was not checked against the DNA. TRBV21-1 is deemed a pseudogene. The CDR3 is 19 amino acids. The CDR3 loop reads CASSSNPGTGGSGANVLTF. DNA for the CDR3: TGTGCCAGCAGCAGTAACCCCGGGACAGGGGGCTCTGGGGCCAACGTCCTGACTTTC.

The rearrangement joins TRBV5-6 to TRBJ2-3; TRBD1 aligns across 7 bases. The CDR3 is 14 residues long. V was pared by 3 bases and J by 10 bases, with 11 bases of the junction left unmatched. Per the germline V gene, CDR1 is SGHDT and CDR2 is YYEEEE. In DNA, the CDR3 is TGTGCCAGCAGCTCGGGACAGACGAGTTGGGCGCAGTATTTT. Translation gives CASSSGQTSWAQYF.

V usage is TRBV29-1 and J usage is TRBJ2-3, with TRBD2 as a possible D gene (5 bases). The V end was cut by 5 bases, the J end by 4 bases, with 25 bases between. CDR3 length equals 17 residues. In germline, CDR1 is SQVTM, CDR2 ANQGSEA. CDR3 sequence reads: CSVTEVPPEGSSDTQYF. The CDR3 DNA follows: TGCAGCGTTACGGAAGTCCCCCCAGAGGGCTCTTCAGATACGCAGTATTTT.